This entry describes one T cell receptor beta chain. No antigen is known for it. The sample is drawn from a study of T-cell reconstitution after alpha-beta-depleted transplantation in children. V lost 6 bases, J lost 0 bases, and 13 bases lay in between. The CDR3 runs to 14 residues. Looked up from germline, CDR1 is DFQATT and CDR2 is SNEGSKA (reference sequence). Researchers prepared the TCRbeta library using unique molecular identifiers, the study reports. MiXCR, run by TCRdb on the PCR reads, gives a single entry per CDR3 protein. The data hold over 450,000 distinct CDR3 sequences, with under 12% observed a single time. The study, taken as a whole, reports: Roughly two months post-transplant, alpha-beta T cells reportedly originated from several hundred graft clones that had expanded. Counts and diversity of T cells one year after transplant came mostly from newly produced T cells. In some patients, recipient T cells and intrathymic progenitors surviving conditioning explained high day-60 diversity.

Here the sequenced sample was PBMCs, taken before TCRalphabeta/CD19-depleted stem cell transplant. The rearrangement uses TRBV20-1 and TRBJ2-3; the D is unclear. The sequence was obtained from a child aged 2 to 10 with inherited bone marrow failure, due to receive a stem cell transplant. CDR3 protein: CSANGNVSTDTQYF. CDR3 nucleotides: TGCAGTGCCAATGGGAACGTGAGCACAGATACGCAGTATTTT.